The 25 T cell receptor beta chains in this list originate from one sample, sequenced in a study of tumor and adjacent non-tumor tissue in lung cancer. The library came from three nested PCR rounds adapted from ARM-PCR protocols. TCRdb reprocessed the multiplex PCR reads with MiXCR, giving one entry per CDR3 protein. The table records about 200,000 distinct CDR3 sequences, 71% of them present only once. No cell sorting was done before RNA was extracted from the tissue. Sequencing was done on a sample of lung tumor tissue. All receptors come from a man aged 60-69 years with non-small cell lung cancer.

Notes on this clonotype: At one end, the junction sequence differs from germline, possibly due to a read error. V is TRBV6-1 and J is TRBJ1-6; D remains ambiguous. Germline-derived CDR1 and CDR2 are MNHNS and SASEGT. The length of the CDR3 is 14 residues. CDR3 protein: CTSSEGPRYSPLHF. For the CDR3, the DNA is TGTACCAGCAGTGAAGGCCCAAGGTACTCACCCCTCCACTTT.

The gene calls are TRBV20-1 and TRBJ2-1; perhaps TRBD2 as D (6 bases). CDR3 length: 14 amino acids. Germline CDR1 DFQATT, CDR2 SNEGSKA (reference sequence). CDR3 in amino acids: CNVSRDLTYNEQFF. The CDR3 nucleotides read TGCAATGTCAGCCGGGACTTAACTTACAATGAGCAGTTCTTC.

As concerns this clonotype: This could be a read error, since a much larger clone is one nucleotide away. The CDR3 loop is CASSRPEANTVAFF. DNA for the CDR3: TGCGCCAGCAGCCGGCCGGAGGCGAACACTGTAGCTTTCTTT. The V and J genes are TRBV5-1 and TRBJ1-1; D ambiguous. CDR3 length: 14 residues. Germline V gene sequence: CDR1 SGHRS, CDR2 YFSETQ.

CDR3 in amino acids: CGDTGEGDEQYF. The CDR3, as DNA: TGCGGTGATACGGGGGAAGGGGACGAGCAGTACTTC. The chain links TRBV20-1 to TRBJ2-7; tentatively, D is TRBD2 (6 bases). This CDR3 spans 12 amino acids. Germline CDR1 DFQATT, CDR2 SNEGSKA (reference sequence).

The table lists this clonotype with a few counts. A read error may account for a junction end that differs from germline. The rearrangement links TRBV11-2 to TRBJ2-7; D remains unclear. Germline V CDR1 and CDR2: SGHAT, FQNNGV. The CDR3 contains 14 residues. The CDR3 region is CTRSLRQSSYEQYF. The CDR3 DNA follows: TGTACCAGGAGCTTACGTCAGAGCTCCTACGAGCAGTATTTC.

Notes on this clonotype: A much more abundant neighbour one base away suggests this may be a read error. The rearrangement links TRBV12-3 or TRBV12-4 to TRBJ2-7, with D perhaps matching TRBD1 (5 bases). This CDR3 has 15 amino acids. This chain's CDR3 is CASSLGRIVSYEHYF. In DNA form, the CDR3 reads TGTGCCAGCAGTTTGGGGCGAATAGTGTCCTACGAGCACTACTTC.

This clonotype has only a few counts. The V call is TRBV7-9, the J call TRBJ2-1; D unresolved. In germline, CDR1 is SEHNR, CDR2 FQNEAQ (reference sequence). The CDR3 runs to 13 residues. V was clipped by 5 bases and J by 7 bases, with 12 bases between them. The CDR3 sequence is CASSPRSRNEQFF. CDR3 nucleotide sequence: TGTGCCAGCAGCCCTAGAAGTAGAAATGAGCAGTTCTTC.

The table lists this clonotype with a count of one. A much larger clone differs from this one at a single base, so this may be a read error. The rearrangement joins TRBV6-6 to TRBJ1-2, with D possibly matching TRBD1 (5 bases). The CDR3 loop spans 12 amino acids. Germline V gene lookup returns CDR1 MNHNY and CDR2 SVGAGI (reference sequence). The CDR3 DNA sequence: TGTGTCAGCAGTACACAGGTTCTAGGTTACACCTTC. Its protein is CVSSTQVLGYTF.

The chain has TRBV20-1 and TRBJ2-7, with D possibly matching TRBD2 (5 bases). The J call may be mistaken, given a closer DNA end match to TRBJ2-1. The CDR3 spans 11 residues. Germline loops: CDR1 DFQATT, CDR2 SNEGSKA (reference sequence). The CDR3 DNA reads as TGCAGTGAAAGTGAGGGTTACGAGCAGTTCTTC. It codes for CSESEGYEQFF.

With regard to this clonotype: One end of the junction varies from germline; a read error may be responsible. The gene calls are TRBV6-5 and TRBJ1-2; TRBD1 agrees at 10 bases. There are 15 residues in the CDR3. CDR1 is MNHEY, CDR2 SVGAGI, per germline. The CDR3 nucleotides read TGTGGCAGCAGATCCACCGGGACAGGGGATTATGGCTACACCTTC. It translates to CGSRSTGTGDYGYTF.

At least ten counts were recorded for this clonotype. The chain uses TRBV5-6 and TRBJ2-3; no clear D. The length of the CDR3 is 13 residues. Trimming stripped 1 base from V and 2 bases from J, with 5 bases between. The germline V gene encodes CDR1 SGHDT and CDR2 YYEEEE. CDR3 loop: CASSLQPTDTQYF. CDR3 coding DNA: TGTGCCAGCAGCTTGCAGCCCACAGATACGCAGTATTTT.

At least ten counts were recorded for this clonotype. The V and J genes are TRBV29-1 and TRBJ1-1; no definite D call. CDR3 length: 11 amino acids. V gave up 3 bases and J gave up 5 bases, with 7 bases separating them. Germline assignment: CDR1 SQVTM and CDR2 ANQGSEA. For the CDR3, the DNA is TGCAGCGTTGACATGGGGACTGAAGCTTTCTTT. Amino acid sequence: CSVDMGTEAFF.

On this clonotype: Given the absence of the conserved phenylalanine or tryptophan at the CDR3 end, a read error is likely. This chain connects TRBV20-1 to TRBJ1-1, with 7 bases matching TRBD1. Unmatched junction bases numbered 11, after V lost 6 bases and J lost 1 base. This CDR3 spans 15 amino acids. CDR1 and CDR2 from the germline V gene are DFQATT and SNEGSKA (reference sequence). The CDR3 coding sequence is TGCAGTGCCAACTCCGGGACAGACGGGAACACTGAAGCTTTCATT. Translated, it gives CSANSGTDGNTEAFI.

The sample holds one count of this clonotype. Relative to the germline gene, one junction end is altered; a read error may explain this. This chain joins TRBV11-3 and TRBJ1-6; D gene ambiguous. Germline CDR1 is SGHNT and CDR2 is YENEEA. The CDR3 has 14 amino acids. The CDR3 loop reads CASNLTRCNSPLHF. DNA for the CDR3: TGTGCCAGCAACTTAACAAGGTGTAATTCACCCCTCCACTTT.

As for this clonotype: A much more abundant neighbour one base away suggests this may be a read error. The chain recombines TRBV11-3 with TRBJ2-1; D is perhaps TRBD2 (5 bases). The V gene lost 5 bases and the J gene lost 11 bases, with 19 bases spanning the gap. Germline V lookup: CDR1 SGHNT, CDR2 YENEEA. The CDR3 has 14 residues. CDR3 region: CASSPERWDVKQFF. CDR3 in DNA: TGTGCCAGCAGCCCGGAGCGGTGGGATGTTAAGCAGTTCTTC.

Remarks on this clonotype: The junction departs from the called germline gene at one end, perhaps through a read error. The chain has TRBV5-5 and TRBJ1-1; no definite D call. This CDR3 has 16 amino acids. The germline gives CDR1 SGHKS, CDR2 YYEKEE (reference sequence). DNA for the CDR3: TGTACCAGCAGCTTGGATGGGGTGCCCTCGAACACTGAAGCTTTCTTT. Its translation is CTSSLDGVPSNTEAFF.

This CDR3 reads CASSAGTWGGQPQHF. The DNA of the CDR3 is TGTGCCAGCAGCGCGGGGACATGGGGGGGACAGCCCCAGCATTTT. V gene TRBV11-3 combines with J gene TRBJ1-5; TRBD1 might be the D (6 bases). The CDR3 loop spans 15 amino acids. The V gene's germline CDR1 is SGHNT and CDR2 YENEEA. The ends were cut back, 5 bases at V and 7 bases at J, with 18 bases in the middle.

Comment on this clonotype: A read error may account for a junction end that differs from germline. The J gene is TRBJ2-1, the V gene TRBV28; 7 positions match TRBD2. CDR3 length equals 13 residues. Germline-derived CDR1 and CDR2 are MDHEN and SYDVKM. The CDR3 nucleotides are TGTGTCAGCGGGGACTACTCCTACGATGAGCGGTTCTTC. Protein sequence: CVSGDYSYDERFF.

Remarks on this clonotype: A much larger clone differs from this one at a single base, so this may be a read error. The rearrangement uses TRBV7-9 and TRBJ1-1; the match to TRBD1 covers 7 bases. V was clipped by 5 bases and J by 5 bases; unmatched bases: 14. This CDR3 has 16 amino acids. Germline loops: CDR1 SEHNR, CDR2 FQNEAQ (reference sequence). Here the CDR3 DNA reads TGTGCCAGCAGCCTGAGACAGGGAGAGGGGGAGACTGAAGCTTTCTTT. Translating gives CASSLRQGEGETEAFF.

Only one count was recorded for this clonotype. At one boundary the junction diverges from the germline segment, which might be a read error. The chain uses TRBV29-1 and TRBJ2-5; D may be TRBD1 or TRBD2 (7 bases each). Germline-derived CDR1 and CDR2 are SQVTM and ANQGSEA. The length of the CDR3 is 14 residues. CDR3 DNA sequence: TGCAGCGTCCTGGGAGGGGGGGACAGTAAGACCCACTACTTC. As protein: CSVLGGGDSKTHYF. Complete variable domain (other parts from reference TRBV29-1 and TRBJ2-5): SAVISQKPSRDICQRGTSLTIQCQVDSQVTMMFWYRQQPGQSLTLIATANQGSEATYESGFVIDKFPISRPNLTFSTLTVSNMSPEDSSIYLCSVLGGGDSKTHYFGPGTRLLVL.

For this clonotype: A much larger clonotype is one base distant, so this may be a read error. The chain carries TRBV6-1 and TRBJ2-1; 11 bases are shared with TRBD2. Germline V CDR1 and CDR2: MNHNS, SASEGT. J was trimmed by 5 bases and V by 1 base; bases with no gene match: 4. The CDR3 spans 16 residues. The CDR3 loop reads CASSEGTSGCNNEQFF. CDR3 coding DNA: TGTGCCAGCAGTGAAGGGACTAGCGGGTGTAACAATGAGCAGTTCTTC.

On this clonotype itself: A much bigger clone sits one base away, suggesting this may be a read error. V usage is TRBV12-3 or TRBV12-4 and J usage is TRBJ2-1, with D perhaps matching TRBD2 (6 bases). The CDR3 contains 16 residues. The CDR3 coding sequence is TGTGCCAGCAGTCCAGCCAGACTAGGGGACCACAATGGGCAGTTCTTC. This encodes CASSPARLGDHNGQFF.

With regard to this clonotype: One end of the junction is discordant with germline, which a read error may explain. The chain is built from TRBV24-1 and TRBJ2-3; 8 bases match TRBD1. Germline CDR1 reads KGHDR; CDR2 reads SFDVKD. There are 16 residues in the CDR3. This CDR3 is CATSGRAGQGTDMQYF. Written as DNA, the CDR3 is TGTGCCACCAGTGGGAGGGCAGGACAGGGCACAGATATGCAGTATTTT.

About this clonotype itself: Relative to the germline gene, one junction end is altered; a read error may explain this. The rearrangement links TRBV20-1 to TRBJ2-5; D is unclear. In germline, CDR1 is DFQATT, CDR2 SNEGSKA (reference sequence). The CDR3 length is 12 residues. Here the CDR3 DNA reads TGCAGTGCTAGGGTAGGGCTGGAGACCCAGTATTTC. This translates into CSARVGLETQYF.

Notes on this clonotype: At one end the junction does not follow the germline gene, possibly because of a read error. V and J are TRBV29-1 and TRBJ1-5; 8 nucleotides line up with TRBD1. CDR3 size: 12 residues. The germline gives CDR1 SQVTM, CDR2 ANQGSEA. This chain's CDR3 is CSATGGVRPQHF. Written as DNA, the CDR3 is TGTAGCGCCACAGGGGGGGTTCGGCCCCAGCATTTT.